This T cell receptor beta chain appears in the sequencing data of a study of blood T cells in healthy people across ages. In this sample, this clonotype turned up a few times. The V gene end was trimmed by 0 bases and the J gene end by 2 bases; junction bases not matched to a gene: 8. Germline assignment: CDR1 SGHTA and CDR2 FQGNSA. The CDR3 has 18 residues. Alongside a J-beta primer mix, a sample-barcoded 5' primer served in a second PCR lasting roughly 6 to 11 cycles. All samples gave at least 2.5 million CDR3-containing paired-end reads. Each CDR3 protein is one row after TCRdb ran MiXCR on the 5' RACE reads. The sample lists some 800,000 distinct CDR3 sequences; 40% to 50% were seen once.

The sequencing sample was made of blood. This receptor was identified in a man between 60 and 70 years old in good health. This rearrangement joins TRBV7-2 to TRBJ1-5, with 9 nucleotides matching TRBD1. In DNA, the CDR3 is TGTGCCAGCAGCTTAGCCCCTCTAACAGGGGGCGGCAATCAGCCCCAGCATTTT. It specifies CASSLAPLTGGGNQPQHF.